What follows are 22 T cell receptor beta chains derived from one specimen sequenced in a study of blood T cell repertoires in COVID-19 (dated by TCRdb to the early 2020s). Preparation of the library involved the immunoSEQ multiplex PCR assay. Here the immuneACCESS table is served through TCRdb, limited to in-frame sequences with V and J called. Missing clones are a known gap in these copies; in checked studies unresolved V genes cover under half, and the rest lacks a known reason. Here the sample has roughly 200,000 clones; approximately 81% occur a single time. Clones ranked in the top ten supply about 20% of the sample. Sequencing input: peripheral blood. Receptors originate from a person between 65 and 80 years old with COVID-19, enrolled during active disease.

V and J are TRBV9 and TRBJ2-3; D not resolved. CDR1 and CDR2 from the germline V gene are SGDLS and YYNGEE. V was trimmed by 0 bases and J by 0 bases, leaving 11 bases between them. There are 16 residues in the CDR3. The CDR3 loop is CASSVAPITSTDTQYF. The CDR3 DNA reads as TGTGCCAGCAGCGTAGCTCCAATTACTAGCACAGATACGCAGTATTTT.

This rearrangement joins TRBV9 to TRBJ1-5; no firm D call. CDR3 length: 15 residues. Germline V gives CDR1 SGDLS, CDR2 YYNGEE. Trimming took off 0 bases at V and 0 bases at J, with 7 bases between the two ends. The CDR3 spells CASSVDGDSNQPQHF. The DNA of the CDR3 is TGTGCCAGCAGCGTAGACGGTGATAGCAATCAGCCCCAGCATTTT.

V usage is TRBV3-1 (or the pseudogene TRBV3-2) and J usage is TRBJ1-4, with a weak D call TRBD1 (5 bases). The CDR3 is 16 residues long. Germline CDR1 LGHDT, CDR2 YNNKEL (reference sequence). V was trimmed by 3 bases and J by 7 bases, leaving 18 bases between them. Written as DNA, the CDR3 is TGTGCCAGCAGCCAGGGGGGGACCCCGCTCCTTGAAAAACTGTTTTTT. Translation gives CASSQGGTPLLEKLFF.

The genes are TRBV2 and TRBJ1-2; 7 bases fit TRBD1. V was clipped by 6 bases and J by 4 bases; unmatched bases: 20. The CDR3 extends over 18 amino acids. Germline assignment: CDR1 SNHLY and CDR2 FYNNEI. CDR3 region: CASSPARPTTGSPYGYTF. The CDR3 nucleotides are TGTGCCAGCAGCCCCGCCCGCCCCACGACAGGGAGTCCCTATGGCTACACCTTC.

The CDR3 loop reads CASSDPQGGNTEAFF. The CDR3 bases are TGTGCCAGCAGCGATCCGCAGGGGGGGAACACTGAAGCTTTCTTT. The rearrangement joins TRBV6-5 to TRBJ1-1; TRBD1 matches 7 bases. J lost 1 base, V lost 6 bases, and 8 bases had no gene match. CDR3 length equals 15 residues. From germline, CDR1 is MNHEY and CDR2 SVGAGI.

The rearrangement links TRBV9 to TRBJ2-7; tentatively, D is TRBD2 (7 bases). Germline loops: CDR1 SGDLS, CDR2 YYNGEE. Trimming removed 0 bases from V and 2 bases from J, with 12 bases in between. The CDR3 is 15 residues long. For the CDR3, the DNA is TGTGCCAGCAGCGTAGGCGGGGGCCCTCCCTACGAGCAGTACTTC. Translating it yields CASSVGGGPPYEQYF.

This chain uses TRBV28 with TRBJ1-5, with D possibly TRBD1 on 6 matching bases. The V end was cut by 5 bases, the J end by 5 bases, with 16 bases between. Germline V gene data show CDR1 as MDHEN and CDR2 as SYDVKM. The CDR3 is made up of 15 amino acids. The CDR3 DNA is TGTGCCAGCAGTCCTCTAGGGGGGGATCATCAGCCCCAGCATTTT. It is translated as CASSPLGGDHQPQHF. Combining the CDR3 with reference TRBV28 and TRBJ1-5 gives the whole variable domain DVKVTQSSRYLVKRTGEKVFLECVQDMDHENMFWYRQDPGLGLRLIYFSYDVKMKEKGDIPEGYSVSREKKERFSLILESASTNQTSMYLCASSPLGGDHQPQHFGDGTRLSIL.

CDR3 bases: TGTGCCAGCAGCTACGACAGGGGTCGGGGCTACACCTTC. Protein sequence: CASSYDRGRGYTF. The V gene is TRBV11-2, the J gene TRBJ1-2; 8 positions agree with TRBD1. V shed 4 bases and J 8 bases; nucleotides not matched to a gene: 6. The CDR3 has 13 residues. CDR1 and CDR2 (germline): SGHAT, FQNNGV.

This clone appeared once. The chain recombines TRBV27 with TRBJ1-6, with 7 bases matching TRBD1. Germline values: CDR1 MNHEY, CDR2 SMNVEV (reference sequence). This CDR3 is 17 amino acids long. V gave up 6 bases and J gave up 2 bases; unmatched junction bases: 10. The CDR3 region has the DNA TGTGCCAGCAGCCGGACAGGCGGCTCCACCTATAATTCACCCCTCCACTTT. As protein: CASSRTGGSTYNSPLHF.

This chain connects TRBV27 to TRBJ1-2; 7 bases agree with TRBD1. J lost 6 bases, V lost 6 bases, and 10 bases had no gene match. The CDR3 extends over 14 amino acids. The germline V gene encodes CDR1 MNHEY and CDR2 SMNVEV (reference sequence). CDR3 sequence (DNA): TGTGCCAGCAGCCCCTTGACAGGGATTAATGGCTACACCTTC. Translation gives CASSPLTGINGYTF.

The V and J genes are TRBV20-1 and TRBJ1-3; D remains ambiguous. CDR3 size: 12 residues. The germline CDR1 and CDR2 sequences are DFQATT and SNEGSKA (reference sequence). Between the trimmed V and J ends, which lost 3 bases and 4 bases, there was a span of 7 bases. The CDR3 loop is CSASPGGNTIYF. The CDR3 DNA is TGCAGTGCTAGTCCGGGGGGAAACACCATATATTTT.

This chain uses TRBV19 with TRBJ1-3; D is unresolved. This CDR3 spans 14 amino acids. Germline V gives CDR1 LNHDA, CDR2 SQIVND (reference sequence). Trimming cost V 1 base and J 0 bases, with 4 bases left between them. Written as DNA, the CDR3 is TGTGCCAGTAGTATAGGCTACTCTGGAAACACCATATATTTT. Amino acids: CASSIGYSGNTIYF. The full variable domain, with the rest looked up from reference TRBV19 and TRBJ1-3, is DGGITQSPKYLFRKEGQNVTLSCEQNLNHDAMYWYRQDPGQGLRLIYYSQIVNDFQKGDIAEGYSVSREKKESFPLTVTSAQKNPTAFYLCASSIGYSGNTIYFGEGSWLTVV.

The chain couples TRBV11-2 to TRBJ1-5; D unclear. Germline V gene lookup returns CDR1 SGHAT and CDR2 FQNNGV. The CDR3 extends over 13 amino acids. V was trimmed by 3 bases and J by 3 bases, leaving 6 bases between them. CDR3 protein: CASSFGDNQPQHF. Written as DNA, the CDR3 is TGTGCCAGCAGCTTCGGAGACAATCAGCCCCAGCATTTT. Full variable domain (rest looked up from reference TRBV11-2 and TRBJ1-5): EAGVAQSPRYKIIEKRQSVAFWCNPISGHATLYWYQQILGQGPKLLIQFQNNGVVDDSQLPKDRFSAERLKGVDSTLKIQPAKLEDSAVYLCASSFGDNQPQHFGDGTRLSIL.

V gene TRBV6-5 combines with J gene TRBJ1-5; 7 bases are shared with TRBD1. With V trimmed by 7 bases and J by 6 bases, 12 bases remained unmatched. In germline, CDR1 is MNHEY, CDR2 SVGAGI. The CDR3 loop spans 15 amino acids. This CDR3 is CASTSDRVGGQPQHF. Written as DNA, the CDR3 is TGTGCCAGCACCTCAGACAGGGTAGGAGGTCAGCCCCAGCATTTT.

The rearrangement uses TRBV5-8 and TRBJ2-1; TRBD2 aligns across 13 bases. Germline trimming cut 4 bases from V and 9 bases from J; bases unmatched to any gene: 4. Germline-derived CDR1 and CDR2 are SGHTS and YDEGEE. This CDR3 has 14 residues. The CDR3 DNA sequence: TGTGCCAGCAGCGATGGACTAGCGGGAGCTGAGCAGTTCTTC. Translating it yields CASSDGLAGAEQFF.

This CDR3 is CASSLMHNYEQYF. The DNA for the CDR3 is TGTGCCAGCAGCTTAATGCACAACTACGAGCAGTACTTC. This chain links TRBV7-3 with TRBJ2-7; D remains ambiguous. V was clipped by 1 base and J by 3 bases, with 7 bases between them. CDR3 length equals 13 residues. Germline values: CDR1 SGHTA, CDR2 FQGTGA.

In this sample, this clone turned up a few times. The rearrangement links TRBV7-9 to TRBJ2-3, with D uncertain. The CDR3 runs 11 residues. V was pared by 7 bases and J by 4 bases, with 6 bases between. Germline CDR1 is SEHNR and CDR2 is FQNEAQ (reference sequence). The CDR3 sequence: CASTRADTQYF. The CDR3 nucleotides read TGTGCCAGCACAAGAGCAGATACGCAGTATTTT.

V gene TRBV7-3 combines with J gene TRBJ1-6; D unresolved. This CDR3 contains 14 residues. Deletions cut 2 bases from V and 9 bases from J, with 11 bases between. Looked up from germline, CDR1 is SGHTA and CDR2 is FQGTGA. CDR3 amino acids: CASSLGPHSSPLHF. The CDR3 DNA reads TGTGCCAGCAGCTTAGGCCCGCATTCTTCACCCCTCCACTTT.

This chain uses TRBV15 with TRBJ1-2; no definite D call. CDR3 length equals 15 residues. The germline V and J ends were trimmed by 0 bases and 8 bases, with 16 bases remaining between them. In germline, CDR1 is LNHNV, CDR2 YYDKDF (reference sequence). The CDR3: CATSRDNSGLGGYTF. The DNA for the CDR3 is TGTGCCACCAGCAGAGATAATAGCGGGCTAGGCGGCTACACCTTC. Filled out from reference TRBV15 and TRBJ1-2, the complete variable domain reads DAMVIQNPRYQVTQFGKPVTLSCSQTLNHNVMYWYQQKSSQAPKLLFHYYDKDFNNEADTPDNFQSRRPNTSFCFLDIRSPGLGDTAMYLCATSRDNSGLGGYTFGSGTRLTVV.

CDR3 residues: CASSLLGTGVAYEQYF. The CDR3, as DNA: TGTGCCAGCAGTTTATTAGGGACAGGGGTCGCCTACGAGCAGTACTTC. The V and J genes are TRBV27 and TRBJ2-7, with TRBD1 identical over 10 bases. With 1 base clipped from V and 2 bases from J, the junction kept 5 bases outside the gene matches. The CDR3 is made up of 16 amino acids. CDR1 MNHEY and CDR2 SMNVEV come from the germline V gene (reference sequence).

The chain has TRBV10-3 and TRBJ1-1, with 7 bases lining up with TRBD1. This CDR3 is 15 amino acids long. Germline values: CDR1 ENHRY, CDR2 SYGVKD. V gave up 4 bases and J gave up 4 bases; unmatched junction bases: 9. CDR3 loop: CAISGNRGSGTEAFF. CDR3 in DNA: TGTGCCATCAGTGGAAACAGGGGCTCTGGCACTGAAGCTTTCTTT.

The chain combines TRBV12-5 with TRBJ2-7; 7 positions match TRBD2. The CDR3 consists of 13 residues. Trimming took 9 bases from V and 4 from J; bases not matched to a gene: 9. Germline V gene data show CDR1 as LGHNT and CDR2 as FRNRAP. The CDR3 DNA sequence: TGTGCTAGCAGTCGCGGGGGATTATACGAGCAGTACTTC. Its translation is CASSRGGLYEQYF. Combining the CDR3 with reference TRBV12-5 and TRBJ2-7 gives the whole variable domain DARVTQTPRHKVTEMGQEVTMRCQPILGHNTVFWYRQTMMQGLELLAYFRNRAPLDDSGMPKDRFSAEMPDATLATLKIQPSEPRDSAVYFCASSRGGLYEQYFGPGTRLTVT.